This TCR beta chain was documented in a study of CD8 T cells in ankylosing spondylitis. Study findings and constraints: Matched ankylosing spondylitis synovial fluid reportedly contained a significantly enriched population of disease-linked clones. Seemingly characteristic of ankylosing spondylitis blood was a TCR beta motif consisting of roughly 8 highly homologous variants.

Preparation of TCR beta libraries was done by quantitative 5'-RACE with molecular barcodes. TCRdb re-derived calls from the 5' RACE reads in MiXCR, one entry per CDR3 protein. Here the sample spans about 260,000 distinct CDR3 sequences, 20% to 30% being singletons. On this clonotype itself: Its matching antigen is unknown.

V lost 4 bases and J lost 6, with 10 bases in between. The CDR3 has 12 residues. Germline V gene data show CDR1 as ENHRY and CDR2 as SYGVKD. This sequence joins TRBV10-3 and TRBJ2-7; the D gene is possibly TRBD1 (6 bases). The clonotype originates from a male donor with ankylosing spondylitis or in good health (not recorded which). Material: blood, either unsorted or a sorted T cell fraction (not recorded which). CDR3 loop: CAISATGIEQYF. Here the CDR3 DNA reads TGTGCCATCAGTGCTACAGGGATCGAGCAGTACTTC.